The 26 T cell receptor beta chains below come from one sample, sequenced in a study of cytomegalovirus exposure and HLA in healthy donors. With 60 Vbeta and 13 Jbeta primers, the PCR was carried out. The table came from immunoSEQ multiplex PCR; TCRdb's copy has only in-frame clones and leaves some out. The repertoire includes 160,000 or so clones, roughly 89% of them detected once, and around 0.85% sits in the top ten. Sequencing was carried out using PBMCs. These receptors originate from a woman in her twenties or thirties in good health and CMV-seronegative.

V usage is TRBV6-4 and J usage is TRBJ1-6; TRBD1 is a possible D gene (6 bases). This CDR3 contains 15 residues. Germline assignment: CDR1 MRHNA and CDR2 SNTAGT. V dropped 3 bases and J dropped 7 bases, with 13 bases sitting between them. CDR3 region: CASSELGRGNSPLHF. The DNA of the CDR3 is TGTGCCAGCAGTGAGCTCGGCAGGGGCAATTCACCCCTCCACTTT.

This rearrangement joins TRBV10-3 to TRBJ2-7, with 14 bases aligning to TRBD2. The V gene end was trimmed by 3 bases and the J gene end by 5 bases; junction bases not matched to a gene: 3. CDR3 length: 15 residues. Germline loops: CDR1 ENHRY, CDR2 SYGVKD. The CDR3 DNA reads TGTGCCATCAGTGAAGCGGGACTAGCGGGAGACGAGCAGTACTTC. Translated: CAISEAGLAGDEQYF.

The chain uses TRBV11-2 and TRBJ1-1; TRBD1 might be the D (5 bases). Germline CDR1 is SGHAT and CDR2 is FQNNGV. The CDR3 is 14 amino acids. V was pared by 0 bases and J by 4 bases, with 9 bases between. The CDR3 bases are TGTGCCAGCAGCTTAGATGGGGGGAGCACTGAAGCTTTCTTT. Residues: CASSLDGGSTEAFF.

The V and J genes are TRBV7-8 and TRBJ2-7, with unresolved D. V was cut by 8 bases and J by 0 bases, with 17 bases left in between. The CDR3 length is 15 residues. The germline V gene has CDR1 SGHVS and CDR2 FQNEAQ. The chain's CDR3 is CASSLAGSLSYEQYF. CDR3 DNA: TGTGCCAGCTCCTTAGCCGGGTCCCTCTCCTACGAGCAGTACTTC.

The CDR3: CASSMGLAGVDNEQFF. The CDR3 nucleotides are TGTGCCAGCAGCATGGGACTAGCGGGGGTCGACAATGAGCAGTTCTTC. V is TRBV9 and J is TRBJ2-1; the match to TRBD2 covers 14 bases. J gave up 5 bases and V 4 bases, and 5 bases lay outside the gene matches. Germline V gene lookup returns CDR1 SGDLS and CDR2 YYNGEE. This CDR3 is built from 16 residues.

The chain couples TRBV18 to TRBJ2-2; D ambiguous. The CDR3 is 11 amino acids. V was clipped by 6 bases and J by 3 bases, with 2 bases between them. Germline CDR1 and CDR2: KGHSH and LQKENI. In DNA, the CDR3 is TGTGCCAGCTCCGACACCGGGGAGCTGTTTTTT. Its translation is CASSDTGELFF. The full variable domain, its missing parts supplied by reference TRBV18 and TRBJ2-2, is NAGVMQNPRHLVRRRGQEARLRCSPMKGHSHVYWYRQLPEEGLKFMVYLQKENIIDESGMPKERFSAEFPKEGPSILRIQQVVRGDSAAYFCASSDTGELFFGEGSRLTVL.

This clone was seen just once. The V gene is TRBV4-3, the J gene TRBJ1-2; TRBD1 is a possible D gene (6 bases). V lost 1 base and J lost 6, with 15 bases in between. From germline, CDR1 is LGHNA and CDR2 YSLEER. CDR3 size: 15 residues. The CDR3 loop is CASSQVQGRGHGYTF. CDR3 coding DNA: TGCGCCAGCAGCCAAGTTCAGGGGCGGGGGCATGGCTACACCTTC.

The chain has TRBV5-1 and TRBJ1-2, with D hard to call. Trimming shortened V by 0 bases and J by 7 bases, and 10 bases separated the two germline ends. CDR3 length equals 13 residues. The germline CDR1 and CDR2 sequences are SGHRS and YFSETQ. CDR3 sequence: CASSLAGDGGYTF. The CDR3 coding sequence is TGCGCCAGCAGCTTGGCGGGAGACGGTGGCTACACCTTC.

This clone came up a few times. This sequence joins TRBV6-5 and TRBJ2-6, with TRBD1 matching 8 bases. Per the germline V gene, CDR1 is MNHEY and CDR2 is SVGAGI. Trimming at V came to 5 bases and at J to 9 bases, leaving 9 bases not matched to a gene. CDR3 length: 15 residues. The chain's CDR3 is CASSGNRGEFNVLTF. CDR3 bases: TGTGCCAGCAGTGGGAACAGGGGGGAGTTCAACGTCCTGACTTTC.

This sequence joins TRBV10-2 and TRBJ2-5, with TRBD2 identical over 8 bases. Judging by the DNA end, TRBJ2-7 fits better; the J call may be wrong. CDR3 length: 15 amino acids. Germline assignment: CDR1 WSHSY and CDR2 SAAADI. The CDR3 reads CASITSGRGSYEQYF. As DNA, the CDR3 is TGCGCCAGCATAACGAGCGGGAGAGGTTCCTACGAGCAGTACTTC.

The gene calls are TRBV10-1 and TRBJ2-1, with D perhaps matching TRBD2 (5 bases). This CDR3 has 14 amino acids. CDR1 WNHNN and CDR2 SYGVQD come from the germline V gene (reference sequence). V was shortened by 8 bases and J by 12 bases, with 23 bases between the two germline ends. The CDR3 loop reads CASPVQTRIEGQFF. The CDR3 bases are TGCGCCAGCCCGGTGCAGACCCGAATCGAGGGGCAGTTCTTC.

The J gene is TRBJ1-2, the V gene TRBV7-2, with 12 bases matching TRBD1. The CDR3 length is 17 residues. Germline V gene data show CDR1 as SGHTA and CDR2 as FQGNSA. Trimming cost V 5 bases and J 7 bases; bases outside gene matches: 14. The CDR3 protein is CASSQKGGTGGSFGYTF. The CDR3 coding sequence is TGTGCCAGCAGCCAAAAGGGGGGGACAGGGGGCAGCTTTGGCTACACCTTC.

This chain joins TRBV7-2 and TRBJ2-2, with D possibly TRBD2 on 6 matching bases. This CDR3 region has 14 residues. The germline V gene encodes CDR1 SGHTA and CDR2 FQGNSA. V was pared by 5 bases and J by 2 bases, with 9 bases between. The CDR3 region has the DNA TGTGCCAGCAGCCGGGACTCCAACACCGGGGAGCTGTTTTTT. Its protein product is CASSRDSNTGELFF.

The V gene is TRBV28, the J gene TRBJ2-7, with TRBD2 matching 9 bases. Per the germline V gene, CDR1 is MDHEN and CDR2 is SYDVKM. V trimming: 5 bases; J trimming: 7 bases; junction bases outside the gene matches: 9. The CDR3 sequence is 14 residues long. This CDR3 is CASSTTSGPWEQYF. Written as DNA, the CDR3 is TGTGCCAGCAGTACGACTAGCGGACCTTGGGAGCAGTACTTC.

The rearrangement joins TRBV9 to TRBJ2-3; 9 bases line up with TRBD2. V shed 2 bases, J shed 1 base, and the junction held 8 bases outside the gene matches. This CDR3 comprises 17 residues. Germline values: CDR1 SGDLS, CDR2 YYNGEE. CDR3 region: CASSVGELAGGTDTQYF. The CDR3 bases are TGTGCCAGCAGCGTCGGGGAATTAGCGGGAGGCACAGATACGCAGTATTTT. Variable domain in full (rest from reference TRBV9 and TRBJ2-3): DSGVTQTPKHLITATGQRVTLRCSPRSGDLSVYWYQQSLDQGLQFLIQYYNGEERAKGNILERFSAQQFPDLHSELNLSSLELGDSALYFCASSVGELAGGTDTQYFGPGTRLTVL.

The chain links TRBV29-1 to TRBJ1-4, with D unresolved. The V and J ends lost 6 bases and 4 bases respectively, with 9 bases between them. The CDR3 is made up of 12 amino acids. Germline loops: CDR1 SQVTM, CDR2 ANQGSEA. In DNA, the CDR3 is TGCAGCGTAGGGAGCCATAATGAAAAACTGTTTTTT. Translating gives CSVGSHNEKLFF.

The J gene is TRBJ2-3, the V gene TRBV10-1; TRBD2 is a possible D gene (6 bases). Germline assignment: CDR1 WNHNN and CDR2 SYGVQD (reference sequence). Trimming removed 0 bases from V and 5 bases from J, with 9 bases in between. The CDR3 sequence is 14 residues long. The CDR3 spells CASSESRRGDTQYF. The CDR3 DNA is TGCGCCAGCAGTGAGTCTCGGAGGGGAGATACGCAGTATTTT.

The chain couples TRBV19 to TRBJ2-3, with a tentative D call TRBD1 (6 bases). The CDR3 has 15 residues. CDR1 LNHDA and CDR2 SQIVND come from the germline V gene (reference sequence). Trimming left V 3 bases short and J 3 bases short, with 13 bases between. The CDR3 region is CASSILTGGTDTQYF. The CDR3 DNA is TGTGCCAGTAGTATTTTGACAGGAGGTACAGATACGCAGTATTTT.

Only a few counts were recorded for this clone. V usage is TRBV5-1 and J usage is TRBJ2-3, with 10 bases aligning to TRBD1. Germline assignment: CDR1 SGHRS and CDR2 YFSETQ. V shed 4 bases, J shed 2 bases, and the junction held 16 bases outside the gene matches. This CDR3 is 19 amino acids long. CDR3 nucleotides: TGCGCCAGCAGCCCCGGGCGGTCTTCCGGGACAGGGGCCACAGATACGCAGTATTTT. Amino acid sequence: CASSPGRSSGTGATDTQYF. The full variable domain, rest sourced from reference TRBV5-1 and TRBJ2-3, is KAGVTQTPRYLIKTRGQQVTLSCSPISGHRSVSWYQQTPGQGLQFLFEYFSETQRNKGNFPGRFSGRQFSNSRSEMNVSTLELGDSALYLCASSPGRSSGTGATDTQYFGPGTRLTVL.

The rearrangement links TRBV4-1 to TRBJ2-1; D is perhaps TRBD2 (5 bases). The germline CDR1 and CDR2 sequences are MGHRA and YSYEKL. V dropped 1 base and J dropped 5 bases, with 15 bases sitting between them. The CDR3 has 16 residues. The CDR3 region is CASSQGRQVRDNEQFF. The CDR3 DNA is TGCGCCAGCAGCCAAGGGAGGCAGGTGAGAGACAATGAGCAGTTCTTC.

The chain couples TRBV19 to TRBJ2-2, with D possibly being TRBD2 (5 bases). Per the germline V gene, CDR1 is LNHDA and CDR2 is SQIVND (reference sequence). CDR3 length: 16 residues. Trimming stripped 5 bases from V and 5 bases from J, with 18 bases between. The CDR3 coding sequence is TGTGCCAGTAGTCCCAGTGCGGGTATGGGAACCGGGGAGCTGTTTTTT. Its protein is CASSPSAGMGTGELFF.

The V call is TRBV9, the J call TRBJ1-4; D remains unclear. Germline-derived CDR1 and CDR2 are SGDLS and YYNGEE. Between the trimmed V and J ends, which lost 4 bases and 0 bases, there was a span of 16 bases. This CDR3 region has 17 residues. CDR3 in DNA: TGTGCCAGCAGCTCCTCCCGGCGGGCCTCAACTAATGAAAAACTGTTTTTT. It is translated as CASSSSRRASTNEKLFF.

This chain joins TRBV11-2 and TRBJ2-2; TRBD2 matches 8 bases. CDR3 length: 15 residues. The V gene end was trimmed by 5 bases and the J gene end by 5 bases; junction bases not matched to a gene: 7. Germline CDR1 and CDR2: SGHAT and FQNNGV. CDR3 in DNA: TGTGCCAGCAGCCAAGAGCGGGGGCGGACCGGGGAGCTGTTTTTT. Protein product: CASSQERGRTGELFF.

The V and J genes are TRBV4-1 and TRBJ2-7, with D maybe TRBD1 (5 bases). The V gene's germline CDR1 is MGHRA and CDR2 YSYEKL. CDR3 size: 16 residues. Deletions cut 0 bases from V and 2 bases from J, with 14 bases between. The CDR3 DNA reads TGCGCCAGCAGCCAAGAGGGGCCTTTACAACCCTACGAGCAGTACTTC. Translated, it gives CASSQEGPLQPYEQYF.

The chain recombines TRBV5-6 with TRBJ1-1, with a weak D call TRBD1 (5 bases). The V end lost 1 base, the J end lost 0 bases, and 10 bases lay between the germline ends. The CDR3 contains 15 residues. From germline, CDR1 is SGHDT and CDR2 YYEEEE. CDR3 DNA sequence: TGTGCCAGCAGCTTGTCTGGGGCCTTGAACACTGAAGCTTTCTTT. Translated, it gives CASSLSGALNTEAFF. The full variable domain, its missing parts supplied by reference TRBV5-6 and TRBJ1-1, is DAGVTQSPTHLIKTRGQQVTLRCSPKSGHDTVSWYQQALGQGPQFIFQYYEEEERQRGNFPDRFSGHQFPNYSSELNVNALLLGDSALYLCASSLSGALNTEAFFGQGTRLTVV.

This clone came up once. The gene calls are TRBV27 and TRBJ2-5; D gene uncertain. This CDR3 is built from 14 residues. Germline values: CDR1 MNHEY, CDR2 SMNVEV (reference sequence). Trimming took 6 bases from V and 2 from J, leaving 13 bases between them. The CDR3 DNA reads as TGTGCCAGCAGACCCGTGGTGGCTCAAGAGACCCAGTACTTC. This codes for CASRPVVAQETQYF.